This record concerns one T cell receptor beta chain sequence. This entry comes from a study of OX40 agonist ivuxolimab in advanced cancers. The CDR3 length is 14 residues. Trimming took 7 bases from V and 4 from J, leaving 18 bases between them. Germline values: CDR1 SGHRS, CDR2 YFSETQ. The repertoire was sequenced with immunoSEQ multiplex PCR; TCRdb's copy has only in-frame clones and lacks some. The sample holds tens of thousands of clones; roughly 84% are singletons and the top ten take around 0.77%. The sequences come from CD4+ or CD8+ T cells sorted from blood, collected in a trial of the OX40 agonist ivuxolimab. This chain links TRBV5-1 with TRBJ2-7; D may be TRBD1 (6 bases). The source is an adult with an advanced solid tumor such as melanoma, head and neck, liver or kidney cancer. DNA for the CDR3: TGCGCCAGCGGGCTAGACGGACAGCAATACGAGCAGTACTTC. Amino acid sequence: CASGLDGQQYEQYF.